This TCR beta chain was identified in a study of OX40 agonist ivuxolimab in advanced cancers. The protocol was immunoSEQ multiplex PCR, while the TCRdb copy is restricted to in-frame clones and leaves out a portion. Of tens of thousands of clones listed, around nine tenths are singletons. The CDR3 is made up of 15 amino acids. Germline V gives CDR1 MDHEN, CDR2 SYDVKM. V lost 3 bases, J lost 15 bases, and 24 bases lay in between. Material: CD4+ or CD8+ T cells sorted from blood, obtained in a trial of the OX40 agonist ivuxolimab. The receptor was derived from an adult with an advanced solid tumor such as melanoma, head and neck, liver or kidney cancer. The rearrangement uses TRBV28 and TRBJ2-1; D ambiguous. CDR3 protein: CASSFPRQEYTGWFF. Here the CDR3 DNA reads TGTGCCAGCAGTTTCCCCCGGCAGGAATACACCGGTTGGTTCTTC.